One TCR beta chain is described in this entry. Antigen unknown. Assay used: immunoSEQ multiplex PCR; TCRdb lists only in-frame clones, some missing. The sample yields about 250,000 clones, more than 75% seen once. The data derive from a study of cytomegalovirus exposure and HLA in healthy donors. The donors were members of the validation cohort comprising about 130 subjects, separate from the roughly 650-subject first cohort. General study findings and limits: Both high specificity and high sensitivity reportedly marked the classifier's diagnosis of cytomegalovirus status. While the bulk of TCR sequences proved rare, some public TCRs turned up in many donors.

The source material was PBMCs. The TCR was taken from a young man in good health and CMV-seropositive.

CDR3 sequence (DNA): TGTGCCAGCTCACTGGCGGGGGGGTACAATGAGCAGTTCTTC. This encodes CASSLAGGYNEQFF. The J gene is TRBJ2-1, the V gene TRBV18; 9 bases agree with TRBD2. Germline values: CDR1 KGHSH, CDR2 LQKENI. This CDR3 region has 14 residues. J lost 4 bases, V lost 4 bases, and 2 bases had no gene match.